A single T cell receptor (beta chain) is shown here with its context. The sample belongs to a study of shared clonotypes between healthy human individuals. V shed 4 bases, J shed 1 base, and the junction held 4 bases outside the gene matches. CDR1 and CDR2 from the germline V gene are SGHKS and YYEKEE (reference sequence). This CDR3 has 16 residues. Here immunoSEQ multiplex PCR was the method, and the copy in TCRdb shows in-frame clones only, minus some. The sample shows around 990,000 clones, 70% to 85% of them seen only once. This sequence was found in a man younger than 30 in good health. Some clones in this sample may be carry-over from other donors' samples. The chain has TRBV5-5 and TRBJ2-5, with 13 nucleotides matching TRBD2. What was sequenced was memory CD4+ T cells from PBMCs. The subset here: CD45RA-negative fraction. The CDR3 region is CASSTRTSGSQETQYF. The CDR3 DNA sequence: TGTGCCAGCAGCACGAGGACTAGCGGGAGCCAAGAGACCCAGTACTTC.